The clone carrying this T cell receptor (beta chain) occurred many times. Antigen unknown. The CDR3 consists of 16 residues. The trim removed 5 bases at V and 3 bases at J, leaving 11 bases unmatched. The germline CDR1 and CDR2 sequences are SGHTA and FQGTGA. The data derive from a study of regulatory T cells in long-lasting Graves disease. Described time point: newly diagnosed GD, antithyroid drugs for less than 3 months. Preparation of the TCR library used RNA extracted from PBMCs. Study-wide results and caveats: Peripheral blood was the sole material, not thyroid tissue. Among persistent patients, a larger number of public clonotypes were shared (about 2,800) than among newly diagnosed patients (about 970). Accuracy might have suffered from few samples.

In building TCR beta libraries, iRepertoire HTBI primers were used together with Arm-PCR of CDR3 regions. In the authors' methods: Analysis of the samples identified more than 60 TRBV and around 13 TRBJ segments. TCRdb called the multiplex PCR reads again in MiXCR, with one record for every CDR3 protein. What appears here as the V and J calls and clone size reflects TCRdb's work, not the paper's. The sample includes 240,000 or so distinct CDR3 sequences, 20% of them seen just once. This sequence originates from a female donor with Graves disease. The rearrangement links TRBV7-3 to TRBJ1-1, with 8 bases matching TRBD1. This material consisted of peripheral blood mononuclear cells (PBMCs), taken at new diagnosis, from a patient treated with antithyroid drugs. CDR3 sequence: CASSPRSGGYDTEAFF. CDR3 coding DNA: TGTGCCAGCAGCCCTCGCTCAGGGGGCTATGACACTGAAGCTTTCTTT.